This entry features one TCR beta chain sequence. The source of the sample is a study of blood T cell repertoires in COVID-19. Study details: Specimens from acute and convalescent COVID-19 originated in the United States, Italy and Spain. T cells, B-cell-depleted T cells, or PBMCs supplied cDNA or gDNA.

Clinical history as reported by participants underpinned cohort assignment. In the authors' workflow: For nucleated cells, counts were estimated from reference gene primer amplification. Generated by immunoSEQ multiplex PCR, the TCRdb table keeps only in-frame clones and is missing some. Clone size and the V and J calls come from that table; the DNA yielded D and trimming. The sample contains approximately 150,000 clones, 75% to 90% of which appear only once. Trimming removed 5 bases from V and 2 bases from J; junction bases left unmatched: 3. There are 14 residues in the CDR3. The germline V gene has CDR1 MGHRA and CDR2 YSYEKL.

The sequence was obtained from a man between 65 and 85 years old who had been exposed to COVID-19. The sequenced material came from PBMCs or T cells enriched from blood (not recorded which). V and J are TRBV4-1 and TRBJ1-2; 9 nucleotides agree with TRBD1. The CDR3 region is CASSSGQGNYGYTF. Written as DNA, the CDR3 is TGCGCCAGCAGCAGTGGACAGGGGAACTATGGCTACACCTTC.